These 16 T cell receptor beta chains came from one sample sequenced in a study of PD-L1 blockade in urothelial cancer. Using immunoSEQ multiplex PCR, the repertoire was profiled, and TCRdb retains in-frame clones only, with some absent. In the table there are approximately 100,000 clones, approximately 91% of which are singletons. The material sequenced was PBMCs, taken around atezolizumab (anti-PD-L1) treatment. These receptors all stem from a woman of 80 years or more with urothelial cancer.

This chain joins TRBV29-1 and TRBJ1-4, with 10 bases lining up with TRBD1. The germline gives CDR1 SQVTM, CDR2 ANQGSEA. With 6 bases clipped from V and 7 bases from J, the junction kept 5 bases outside the gene matches. The CDR3 loop spans 13 amino acids. CDR3 sequence (DNA): TGCAGCGTCTGGGACAGGGGAGGTGAAAAACTGTTTTTT. Translation gives CSVWDRGGEKLFF.

The chain joins TRBV19 to TRBJ2-1; D unresolved. The V gene's germline CDR1 is LNHDA and CDR2 SQIVND (reference sequence). The CDR3 is 13 amino acids. Trimming removed 5 bases from V and 4 bases from J, with 9 bases in between. As DNA, the CDR3 is TGTGCCAGTAGTCCCGACACGTACAATGAGCAGTTCTTC. Translating gives CASSPDTYNEQFF.

The chain employs TRBV5-1 and TRBJ2-1, with 8 bases aligning to TRBD2. This CDR3 has 13 residues. The V and J ends lost 7 bases and 5 bases, in that order; junction bases with no gene match: 5. Germline V CDR1 and CDR2: SGHRS, YFSETQ. The CDR3 sequence: CASRGGVHNEQFF. For the CDR3, the DNA is TGCGCCAGCCGGGGGGGGGTTCACAATGAGCAGTTCTTC.

This rearrangement joins TRBV28 to TRBJ2-7; 9 bases fit TRBD1. This CDR3 is built from 13 residues. Germline assignment: CDR1 MDHEN and CDR2 SYDVKM. The junction had 4 bases not matched to a gene; V was cut back by 7 bases and J by 3 bases. The CDR3 nucleotides are TGTGCCAGCAAAGTGACAGGGGGCTACGAGCAGTACTTC. This gives the protein CASKVTGGYEQYF. The full variable domain, its missing parts supplied by reference TRBV28 and TRBJ2-7, is DVKVTQSSRYLVKRTGEKVFLECVQDMDHENMFWYRQDPGLGLRLIYFSYDVKMKEKGDIPEGYSVSREKKERFSLILESASTNQTSMYLCASKVTGGYEQYFGPGTRLTVT.

This chain uses TRBV7-7 with TRBJ2-3; 10 bases align to TRBD2. CDR3 length equals 16 residues. The junction had 6 bases not matched to a gene; V was cut back by 5 bases and J by 1 base. Germline V lookup: CDR1 SSHAT, CDR2 FNYEAQ (reference sequence). CDR3 region: CASSALAGVGTDTQYF. The CDR3 DNA follows: TGTGCCAGCAGCGCCCTAGCGGGAGTAGGCACAGATACGCAGTATTTT.

The rearrangement links TRBV2 to TRBJ1-4; 8 nucleotides align to TRBD1. The CDR3 spans 15 residues. V lost 8 bases to trimming and J lost 5 bases; unmatched junction nucleotides: 10. Per germline, CDR1 SNHLY and CDR2 FYNNEI. In DNA form, the CDR3 reads TGTGCCAGCCGGGGACAGGTAGGAAGAAATGAAAAACTGTTTTTT. It is translated as CASRGQVGRNEKLFF. Full variable domain (remainder filled in from reference TRBV2 and TRBJ1-4): EPEVTQTPSHQVTQMGQEVILRCVPISNHLYFYWYRQILGQKVEFLVSFYNNEISEKSEIFDDQFSVERPDGSNFTLKIRSTKLEDSAMYFCASRGQVGRNEKLFFGSGTQLSVL.

J is TRBJ2-7 and V is TRBV30, with TRBD1 matching 12 bases. The CDR3 runs 17 residues. The germline gives CDR1 GTSNPN, CDR2 SVGIG (reference sequence). J gave up 2 bases and V 2 bases, and 10 bases lay outside the gene matches. This CDR3 is CAWSPGTGGLLPYEQYF. DNA for the CDR3: TGTGCCTGGAGTCCCGGGACAGGGGGCCTTCTCCCCTACGAGCAGTACTTC.

J is TRBJ1-1 and V is TRBV7-3; D is ambiguous. V shed 5 bases and J shed 0 bases, with 10 bases lying between them. Germline loops: CDR1 SGHTA, CDR2 FQGTGA. This CDR3 region has 14 residues. Written as DNA, the CDR3 is TGTGCCAGCAGCCCCAGGTCCCTGAACACTGAAGCTTTCTTT. It encodes CASSPRSLNTEAFF.

The V gene is TRBV5-4, the J gene TRBJ2-7, with 8 bases fitting TRBD1. CDR3 length: 15 amino acids. The germline V gene has CDR1 SGHNT and CDR2 YYREEE (reference sequence). The V segment lost 0 bases and the J segment 4 bases; nucleotides outside the gene matches: 6. The CDR3 protein is CASSLGAGGQYEQYF. In DNA form, the CDR3 reads TGTGCCAGCAGCTTGGGCGCAGGGGGCCAGTACGAGCAGTACTTC. The entire variable domain, with the rest obtained from reference TRBV5-4 and TRBJ2-7, is as follows: ETGVTQSPTHLIKTRGQQVTLRCSSQSGHNTVSWYQQALGQGPQFIFQYYREEENGRGNFPPRFSGLQFPNYSSELNVNALELDDSALYLCASSLGAGGQYEQYFGPGTRLTVT.

The rearrangement uses TRBV5-6 and TRBJ2-7, with TRBD1 identical over 7 bases. Trimming removed 0 bases from V and 3 bases from J; junction bases left unmatched: 6. This CDR3 contains 15 residues. Germline values: CDR1 SGHDT, CDR2 YYEEEE. CDR3 DNA: TGTGCCAGCAGCTTGGGAGGGGGCGGTTTCTACGAGCAGTACTTC. Translating gives CASSLGGGGFYEQYF. Using reference TRBV5-6 and TRBJ2-7 for the parts outside the CDR3, the full variable domain is DAGVTQSPTHLIKTRGQQVTLRCSPKSGHDTVSWYQQALGQGPQFIFQYYEEEERQRGNFPDRFSGHQFPNYSSELNVNALLLGDSALYLCASSLGGGGFYEQYFGPGTRLTVT.

The chain is built from TRBV9 and TRBJ2-3; a weak D match, TRBD2 (6 bases). Trimming took off 2 bases at V and 4 bases at J, with 11 bases between the two ends. The CDR3 spans 14 residues. Germline CDR1 reads SGDLS; CDR2 reads YYNGEE. Here the CDR3 reads CASSVVGSADTQYF. For the CDR3, the DNA is TGTGCCAGCAGCGTCGTCGGGAGCGCAGATACGCAGTATTTT.

CDR3 sequence reads: CAWSEKRADSNYGYTF. The CDR3, as DNA: TGTGCCTGGAGTGAAAAGAGGGCAGACTCTAACTATGGCTACACCTTC. V and J are TRBV30 and TRBJ1-2; D ambiguous. Germline values: CDR1 GTSNPN, CDR2 SVGIG (reference sequence). The CDR3 has 16 amino acids. Trimming took off 1 base at V and 0 bases at J, with 15 bases between the two ends.

The rearrangement uses TRBV7-2 and TRBJ2-7; 9 bases agree with TRBD2. The J segment lost 2 bases and the V segment lost 5 bases, leaving 13 bases of the junction unmatched. Germline values: CDR1 SGHTA, CDR2 FQGNSA. The CDR3 loop spans 17 amino acids. The DNA of the CDR3 is TGTGCCAGCAGCCGGGCACCACTAGCGGGCGGCCCCTACGAGCAGTACTTC. Protein sequence: CASSRAPLAGGPYEQYF.

The V call is TRBV28, the J call TRBJ1-1, with D perhaps matching TRBD1 (5 bases). The CDR3 totals 12 residues. CDR1 and CDR2 from the germline V gene are MDHEN and SYDVKM. The V and J ends lost 5 bases and 11 bases respectively, with 15 bases between them. The CDR3 bases are TGTGCCAGCAGTCTATCCAGGGTTTCGGCTTTCTTT. Translated: CASSLSRVSAFF.

The rearrangement links TRBV11-2 to TRBJ2-1, with 9 bases lining up with TRBD2. Germline CDR1 is SGHAT and CDR2 is FQNNGV. The ends lost 5 bases at V and 7 bases at J; junction bases unmatched: 9. The CDR3 length is 15 residues. The CDR3 nucleotides are TGTGCCAGCAGCCCATTTGGCGGGAGGGCGAATGAGCAGTTCTTC. It translates to CASSPFGGRANEQFF.

In regard to this clone: Other DNA sequences of this sample code for an identical CDR3. J is TRBJ2-7 and V is TRBV6-1; TRBD2 agrees at 7 bases. J was trimmed by 4 bases and V by 6 bases; bases with no gene match: 6. Germline CDR1 reads MNHNS; CDR2 reads SASEGT. The CDR3 sequence is 13 residues long. The CDR3, as DNA: TGTGCCAGCAGCGTAGCGGGTGTGTACGAGCAGTACTTC. Amino acids: CASSVAGVYEQYF.